The 26 T cell receptor beta chains below come from one sample, sequenced in a study of T cell responses to AZD1222 COVID-19 vaccine. The protocol was immunoSEQ multiplex PCR, while the TCRdb copy is restricted to in-frame clones and leaves out a portion. The sample has about 150,000 clones, about 87% seen once. Specimen: peripheral blood, collected on day 0 of AZD1222 vaccination. The origin of the receptors is an adult in good health.

V and J are TRBV27 and TRBJ1-6; D is perhaps TRBD1 (6 bases). V was shortened by 5 bases and J by 3 bases, with 17 bases between the two germline ends. Germline values: CDR1 MNHEY, CDR2 SMNVEV (reference sequence). The CDR3 consists of 17 residues. Here the CDR3 reads CASSALQGYGYNSPLHF. Here the CDR3 DNA reads TGTGCCAGCAGTGCCCTGCAGGGGTATGGCTATAATTCACCCCTCCACTTT.

The J gene is TRBJ1-4, the V gene TRBV28; perhaps TRBD1 as D (6 bases). The germline gives CDR1 MDHEN, CDR2 SYDVKM. Trimming pared 8 bases from V and 1 base from J, leaving 11 bases between. This CDR3 spans 14 amino acids. This CDR3 reads CASGTGRTNEKLFF. The DNA for the CDR3 is TGTGCCAGCGGAACAGGGAGAACTAATGAAAAACTGTTTTTT.

The chain couples TRBV19 to TRBJ1-2; 9 bases match TRBD1. Germline-derived CDR1 and CDR2 are LNHDA and SQIVND (reference sequence). V lost 3 bases, J lost 0 bases, and 14 bases stayed unmatched. This CDR3 comprises 19 residues. CDR3 loop: CASSMGTGFKSEANYGYTF. The CDR3 nucleotides are TGTGCCAGTAGTATGGGGACAGGGTTTAAGTCTGAAGCTAACTATGGCTACACCTTC. Together with reference TRBV19 and TRBJ1-2, the CDR3 gives the full variable domain: DGGITQSPKYLFRKEGQNVTLSCEQNLNHDAMYWYRQDPGQGLRLIYYSQIVNDFQKGDIAEGYSVSREKKESFPLTVTSAQKNPTAFYLCASSMGTGFKSEANYGYTFGSGTRLTVV.

The chain combines TRBV29-1 with TRBJ2-1; 10 nucleotides align to TRBD1. CDR1 is SQVTM and CDR2 is ANQGSEA in the germline V gene. V lost 6 bases, J lost 6 bases, and 8 bases stayed unmatched. The CDR3 extends over 14 amino acids. Here the CDR3 DNA reads TGCAGCGTATCCGGGACAGGGGAAGGCAATGAGCAGTTCTTC. It codes for CSVSGTGEGNEQFF.

The chain is built from TRBV13 and TRBJ1-1; no firm D call. Trimming cost V 6 bases and J 0 bases, with 11 bases left between them. Looked up from germline, CDR1 is PRHDT and CDR2 is FYEKMQ (reference sequence). The CDR3 covers 14 residues. The CDR3 reads CASSQDRLNTEAFF. Here the CDR3 DNA reads TGTGCCAGCAGTCAAGATAGACTGAACACTGAAGCTTTCTTT.

The gene calls are TRBV7-2 and TRBJ1-6; no firm D call. V gave up 0 bases and J gave up 7 bases, with 13 bases separating them. This CDR3 contains 16 residues. CDR1 is SGHTA, CDR2 FQGNSA, per germline. CDR3 residues: CASSLARGVRNSPLHF. The DNA of the CDR3 is TGTGCCAGCAGCTTAGCGCGAGGAGTTAGGAATTCACCCCTCCACTTT.

This chain joins TRBV19 and TRBJ2-1; D remains unclear. V was cut by 2 bases and J by 5 bases, with 7 bases left in between. This CDR3 has 13 residues. Germline V gene lookup returns CDR1 LNHDA and CDR2 SQIVND (reference sequence). The CDR3 coding sequence is TGTGCCAGTAGTATACTACTGCACAATGAGCAGTTCTTC. It specifies CASSILLHNEQFF.

This chain uses TRBV18 with TRBJ1-5; 7 positions agree with TRBD1. V lost 5 bases, J lost 7 bases, and 11 bases stayed unmatched. This CDR3 contains 15 residues. In germline, CDR1 is KGHSH, CDR2 LQKENI. This CDR3 is CASSEETGSRQPQHF. The CDR3 nucleotides are TGTGCCAGCTCAGAGGAGACAGGGAGTCGGCAGCCCCAGCATTTT. Full variable domain (outside the CDR3, taken from reference TRBV18 and TRBJ1-5): NAGVMQNPRHLVRRRGQEARLRCSPMKGHSHVYWYRQLPEEGLKFMVYLQKENIIDESGMPKERFSAEFPKEGPSILRIQQVVRGDSAAYFCASSEETGSRQPQHFGDGTRLSIL.

This chain connects TRBV5-1 to TRBJ1-4; the match to TRBD1 covers 8 bases. V gave up 0 bases and J gave up 7 bases; unmatched junction bases: 5. This CDR3 is 15 amino acids long. The germline V gene encodes CDR1 SGHRS and CDR2 YFSETQ. The CDR3 is CASSLEQGAFEKLFF. For the CDR3, the DNA is TGCGCCAGCAGCTTGGAGCAGGGGGCATTTGAAAAACTGTTTTTT.

There are a few counts of this clone. The genes are TRBV7-3 and TRBJ2-7, with 9 bases identical to TRBD1. The CDR3 is made up of 15 amino acids. The junction had 4 bases not matched to a gene; V was cut back by 0 bases and J by 4 bases. Looked up from germline, CDR1 is SGHTA and CDR2 is FQGTGA. The CDR3 DNA reads as TGTGCCAGCAGCTTAACCACAGGGGGCTTATACGAGCAGTACTTC. Amino acid sequence: CASSLTTGGLYEQYF.

The chain recombines TRBV6-1 with TRBJ1-3; 8 bases align to TRBD1. The V segment lost 0 bases and the J segment 7 bases; nucleotides outside the gene matches: 14. Per germline, CDR1 MNHNS and CDR2 SASEGT. The CDR3 has 18 amino acids. CDR3 sequence (DNA): TGTGCCAGCAGTGAAGCGTTTTGGCAGGGGGCAGTAGGGAACACCATATATTTT. It encodes CASSEAFWQGAVGNTIYF.

V gene TRBV28 combines with J gene TRBJ1-3; 10 bases are shared with TRBD1. The trim removed 7 bases at V and 5 bases at J, leaving 5 bases unmatched. From germline, CDR1 is MDHEN and CDR2 SYDVKM. The CDR3 is made up of 14 amino acids. CDR3 loop: CASNPGQGRNTIYF. CDR3 coding DNA: TGTGCCAGCAACCCGGGACAGGGGAGAAACACCATATATTTT.

V gene TRBV6-5 combines with J gene TRBJ2-7; 7 bases agree with TRBD1. The germline gives CDR1 MNHEY, CDR2 SVGAGI. V was clipped by 7 bases and J by 3 bases; unmatched bases: 9. The length of the CDR3 is 14 residues. This CDR3 is CASKRGPSLYEQYF. The CDR3 DNA reads TGTGCCAGCAAGAGGGGGCCGTCACTCTACGAGCAGTACTTC.

The chain uses TRBV15 and TRBJ2-1; tentatively, D is TRBD1 or TRBD2 (6 bases each). The V end lost 3 bases, the J end lost 4 bases, and 19 bases lay between the germline ends. The CDR3 runs 17 residues. Germline values: CDR1 LNHNV, CDR2 YYDKDF (reference sequence). CDR3 residues: CATSSLFAEGGYNEQFF. The CDR3 DNA sequence: TGTGCCACCAGCAGCTTGTTCGCCGAGGGGGGTTACAATGAGCAGTTCTTC.

The sample holds one count of this clone. CDR3 sequence (DNA): TGTGCCAGCAGCTTAGTCGGGGCGGGAGGGCCAAGGGACGAGCAGTACTTC. Amino acids: CASSLVGAGGPRDEQYF. The chain couples TRBV7-2 to TRBJ2-7; 9 positions agree with TRBD2. This CDR3 has 17 amino acids. The J segment lost 5 bases and the V segment lost 1 base, leaving 12 bases of the junction unmatched. Germline lookup yields CDR1 SGHTA and CDR2 FQGNSA.

The chain joins TRBV6-1 to TRBJ1-1, with unresolved D. The germline CDR1 and CDR2 sequences are MNHNS and SASEGT. Between the trimmed V and J ends, which lost 8 bases and 3 bases, there was a span of 13 bases. The CDR3 is made up of 13 amino acids. CDR3 coding DNA: TGTGCCAGCGTCCTACCTCCGGACACTGAAGCTTTCTTT. This gives the protein CASVLPPDTEAFF.

The genes are TRBV5-6 and TRBJ2-5; 12 bases are shared with TRBD2. After removal of 4 bases from V and 4 bases from J, the junction contained 2 bases not matched to a gene. The CDR3 has 14 residues. The germline gives CDR1 SGHDT, CDR2 YYEEEE. This CDR3 is CASSPGLAGETQYF. The CDR3, as DNA: TGTGCCAGCAGCCCGGGACTAGCGGGAGAGACCCAGTACTTC.

The rearrangement uses TRBV6-2 or TRBV6-3 and TRBJ2-3; D is unclear. V shed 4 bases and J shed 4 bases, with 0 bases lying between them. The CDR3 extends over 10 amino acids. CDR1 MNHEY and CDR2 SVGEGT come from the germline V gene. DNA of the CDR3: TGTGCCAGCAGTTCAGATACGCAGTATTTT. Its translation: CASSSDTQYF.

The J gene is TRBJ2-5, the V gene TRBV11-2; D is unresolved. Germline CDR1 is SGHAT and CDR2 is FQNNGV. V shed 4 bases and J shed 7 bases, with 10 bases lying between them. CDR3 length: 12 residues. As DNA, the CDR3 is TGTGCCAGCAGCTCCTCCACGGGGACCCAGTACTTC. Amino acids: CASSSSTGTQYF.

This chain links TRBV18 with TRBJ2-2; 10 nucleotides align to TRBD1. CDR1 and CDR2 (germline): KGHSH, LQKENI. Trimming at V came to 3 bases and at J to 5 bases, leaving 12 bases not matched to a gene. This CDR3 has 18 amino acids. The CDR3 spells CASSPRRTGGRRTGELFF. The CDR3, as DNA: TGTGCCAGCTCACCGAGGCGGACAGGGGGTCGCAGAACCGGGGAGCTGTTTTTT.

The gene calls are TRBV6-1 and TRBJ1-1, with 9 bases fitting TRBD1. This CDR3 has 14 amino acids. Trimming cost V 5 bases and J 3 bases; bases outside gene matches: 4. CDR1 MNHNS and CDR2 SASEGT come from the germline V gene. The CDR3 DNA sequence: TGTGCCAGCAGTTTGGGACAGGGATACACTGAAGCTTTCTTT. Translation: CASSLGQGYTEAFF.

For this clone: An end of the junction does not agree with germline; a read error may underlie this. The chain links TRBV28 to TRBJ2-7, with a possible D match to TRBD1 (6 bases). CDR3 length: 12 residues. Per germline, CDR1 MDHEN and CDR2 SYDVKM. The CDR3 nucleotides are TGTGCCAGCAGTCTGGGGGACATTGCCTGGAACTTC. Translated, it gives CASSLGDIAWNF.

The gene calls are TRBV9 and TRBJ2-1; D gene unclear. The CDR3 runs to 12 residues. Between the trimmed V and J ends, which lost 6 bases and 7 bases, there was a span of 11 bases. Germline V gene lookup returns CDR1 SGDLS and CDR2 YYNGEE. The CDR3 nucleotides are TGTGCCAGCAAAGGAGTTTCGAATGAGCAGTTCTTC. Translated, it gives CASKGVSNEQFF.

The count of this clone is one. CDR3 DNA: TGTGCCAGCAGCTTAGCCCCAGGTCCCTATGGCTACACCTTC. The encoded protein is CASSLAPGPYGYTF. The V gene is TRBV7-2, the J gene TRBJ1-2; the D is unclear. The V and J ends lost 0 bases and 4 bases respectively, with 9 bases between them. In germline, CDR1 is SGHTA, CDR2 FQGNSA. CDR3 length: 14 residues.

The chain uses TRBV7-9 and TRBJ1-2; possible D gene TRBD1, 5 bases. The CDR3 sequence is 11 residues long. Germline loops: CDR1 SEHNR, CDR2 FQNEAQ (reference sequence). Trimming took off 11 bases at V and 4 bases at J, with 11 bases between the two ends. DNA for the CDR3: TGTGCCTACGGGGGGAGCTATGGCTACACCTTC. Protein: CAYGGSYGYTF.

There are a few counts of this clone. The chain joins TRBV28 to TRBJ1-1; D gene uncertain. The CDR3 is made up of 13 amino acids. The germline V gene encodes CDR1 MDHEN and CDR2 SYDVKM. Deletions cut 2 bases from V and 5 bases from J, with 9 bases between. The DNA of the CDR3 is TGTGCCAGCAGTTTAGGAGCAGTAACTGAAGCTTTCTTT. Translating it yields CASSLGAVTEAFF.